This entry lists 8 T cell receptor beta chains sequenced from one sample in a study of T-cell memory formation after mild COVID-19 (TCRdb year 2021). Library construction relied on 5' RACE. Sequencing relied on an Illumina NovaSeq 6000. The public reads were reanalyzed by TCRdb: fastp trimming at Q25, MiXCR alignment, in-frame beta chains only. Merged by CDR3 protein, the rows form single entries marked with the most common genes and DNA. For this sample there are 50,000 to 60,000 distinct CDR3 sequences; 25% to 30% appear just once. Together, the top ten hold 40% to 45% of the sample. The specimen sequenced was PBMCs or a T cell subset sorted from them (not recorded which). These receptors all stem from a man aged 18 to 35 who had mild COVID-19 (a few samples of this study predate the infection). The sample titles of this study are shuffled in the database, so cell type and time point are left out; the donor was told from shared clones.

The CDR3 DNA is TGTGCCAGCAGTTCCTCCCGACAGGGGGGATACGAGCAGTACGTC. This encodes CASSSSRQGGYEQYV. This chain links TRBV28 with TRBJ2-7, with 9 positions matching TRBD1. The V gene's germline CDR1 is MDHEN and CDR2 SYDVKM. CDR3 length: 15 residues. With V trimmed by 4 bases and J by 4 bases, 8 bases remained unmatched.

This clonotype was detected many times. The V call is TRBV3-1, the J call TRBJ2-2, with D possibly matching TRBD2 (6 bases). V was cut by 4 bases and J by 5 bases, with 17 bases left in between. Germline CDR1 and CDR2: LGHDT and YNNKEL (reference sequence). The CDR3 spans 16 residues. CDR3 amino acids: CASSPPGEPGTGELFF. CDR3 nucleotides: TGTGCCAGCAGCCCCCCGGGGGAGCCCGGGACCGGGGAGCTGTTTTTT. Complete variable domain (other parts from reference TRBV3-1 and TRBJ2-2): DTAVSQTPKYLVTQMGNDKSIKCEQNLGHDTMYWYKQDSKKFLKIMFSYNNKELIINETVPNRFSPKSPDKAHLNLHINSLELGDSAVYFCASSPPGEPGTGELFFGEGSRLTVL.

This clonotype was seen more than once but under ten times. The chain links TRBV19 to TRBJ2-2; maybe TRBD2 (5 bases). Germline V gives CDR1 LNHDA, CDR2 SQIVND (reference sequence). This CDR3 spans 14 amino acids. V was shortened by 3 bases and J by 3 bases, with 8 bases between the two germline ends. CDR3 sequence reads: CASSISGYTGELFF. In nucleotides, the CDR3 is TGTGCCAGTAGTATTTCGGGGTACACCGGGGAGCTGTTTTTT.

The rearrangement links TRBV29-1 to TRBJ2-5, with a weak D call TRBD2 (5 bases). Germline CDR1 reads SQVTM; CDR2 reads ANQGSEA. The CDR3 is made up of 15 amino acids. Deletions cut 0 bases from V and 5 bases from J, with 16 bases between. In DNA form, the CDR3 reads TGCAGCGTTGAAGATCCGCGGGCCGAGGAGGAGACCCAGTACTTC. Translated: CSVEDPRAEEETQYF.

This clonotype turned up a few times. The CDR3 coding sequence is TGCGCCAGCAGCCAAGTCACCACAGGGGGCTCAACTGAAGCTTTCTTT. Amino acids: CASSQVTTGGSTEAFF. The chain uses TRBV4-1 and TRBJ1-1; 9 bases are a match to TRBD1. The CDR3 runs 16 residues. With 1 base clipped from V and 5 bases from J, the junction kept 8 bases outside the gene matches. Germline lookup yields CDR1 MGHRA and CDR2 YSYEKL.

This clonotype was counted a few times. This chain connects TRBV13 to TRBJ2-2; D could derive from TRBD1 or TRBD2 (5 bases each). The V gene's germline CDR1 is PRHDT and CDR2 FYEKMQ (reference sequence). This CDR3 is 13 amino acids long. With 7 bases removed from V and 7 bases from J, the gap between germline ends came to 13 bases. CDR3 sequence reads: CASTWGSSGELFF. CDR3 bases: TGTGCCAGCACCTGGGGGTCGAGCGGGGAGCTGTTTTTT.

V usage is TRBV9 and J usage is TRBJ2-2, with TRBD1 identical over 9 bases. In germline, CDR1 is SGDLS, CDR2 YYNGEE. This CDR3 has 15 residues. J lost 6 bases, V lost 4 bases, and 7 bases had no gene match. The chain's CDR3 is CASSPGTGNAGELFF. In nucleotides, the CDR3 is TGTGCCAGCAGCCCCGGGACAGGGAATGCCGGGGAGCTGTTTTTT.

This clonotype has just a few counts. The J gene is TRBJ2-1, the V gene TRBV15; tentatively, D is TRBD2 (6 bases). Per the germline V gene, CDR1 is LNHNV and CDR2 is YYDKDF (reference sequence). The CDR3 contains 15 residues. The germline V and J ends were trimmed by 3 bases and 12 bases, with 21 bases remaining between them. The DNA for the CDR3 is TGTGCCACCAGCAGCTCCCGGGGGTCGAATTGGGGGCAGTTCTTC. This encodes CATSSSRGSNWGQFF.